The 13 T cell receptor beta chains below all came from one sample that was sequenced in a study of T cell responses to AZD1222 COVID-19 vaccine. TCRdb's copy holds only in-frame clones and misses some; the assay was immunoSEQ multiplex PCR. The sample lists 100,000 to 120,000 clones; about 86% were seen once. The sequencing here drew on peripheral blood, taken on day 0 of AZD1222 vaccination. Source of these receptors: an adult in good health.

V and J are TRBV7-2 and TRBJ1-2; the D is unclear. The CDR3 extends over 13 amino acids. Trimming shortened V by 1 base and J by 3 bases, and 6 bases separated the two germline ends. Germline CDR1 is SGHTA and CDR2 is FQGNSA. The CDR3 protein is CASSLGVYYGYTF. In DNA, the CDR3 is TGTGCCAGCAGCTTAGGGGTCTACTATGGCTACACCTTC. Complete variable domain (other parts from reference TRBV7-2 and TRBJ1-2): GAGVSQSPSNKVTEKGKDVELRCDPISGHTALYWYRQSLGQGLEFLIYFQGNSAPDKSGLPSDRFSAERTGGSVSTLTIQRTQQEDSAVYLCASSLGVYYGYTFGSGTRLTVV.

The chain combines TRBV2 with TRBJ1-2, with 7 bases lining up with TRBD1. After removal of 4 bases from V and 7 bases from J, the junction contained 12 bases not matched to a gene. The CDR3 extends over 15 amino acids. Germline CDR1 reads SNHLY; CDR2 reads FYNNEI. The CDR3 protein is CASSARDSWFSGYTF. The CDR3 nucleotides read TGTGCCAGCAGTGCCAGGGACAGTTGGTTCAGTGGCTACACCTTC. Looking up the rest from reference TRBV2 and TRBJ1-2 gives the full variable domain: EPEVTQTPSHQVTQMGQEVILRCVPISNHLYFYWYRQILGQKVEFLVSFYNNEISEKSEIFDDQFSVERPDGSNFTLKIRSTKLEDSAMYFCASSARDSWFSGYTFGSGTRLTVV.

CDR3 protein: CASSPIHNEQFF. In DNA form, the CDR3 reads TGTGCCAGCTCACCAATCCACAATGAGCAGTTCTTC. J is TRBJ2-1 and V is TRBV18; no clear D gene. V was trimmed by 2 bases and J by 5 bases, leaving 4 bases between them. CDR3 length equals 12 residues. The germline V gene has CDR1 KGHSH and CDR2 LQKENI.

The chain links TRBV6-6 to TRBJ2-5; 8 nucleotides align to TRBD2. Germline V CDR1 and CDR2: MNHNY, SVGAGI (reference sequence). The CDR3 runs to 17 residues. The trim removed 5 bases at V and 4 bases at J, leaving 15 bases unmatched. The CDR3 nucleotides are TGTGCCAGCAGTCTTCCTATAATAGCGGGGTCGGGAGAGACCCAGTACTTC. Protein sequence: CASSLPIIAGSGETQYF.

CDR3 nucleotide sequence: TGTGCCAGCAGTTTAGGAGGGGCCACTGAAGCTTTCTTT. Protein product: CASSLGGATEAFF. This chain joins TRBV12-3 or TRBV12-4 and TRBJ1-1, with a tentative D call TRBD1 (5 bases). This CDR3 comprises 13 residues. Trimming left V 1 base short and J 4 bases short, with 7 bases between.

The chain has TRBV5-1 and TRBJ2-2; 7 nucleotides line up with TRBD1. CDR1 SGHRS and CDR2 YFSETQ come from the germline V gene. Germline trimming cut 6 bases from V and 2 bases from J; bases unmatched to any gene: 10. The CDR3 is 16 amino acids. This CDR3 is CASKGAGTENTGELFF. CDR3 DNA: TGCGCCAGCAAAGGTGCCGGGACAGAAAACACCGGGGAGCTGTTTTTT. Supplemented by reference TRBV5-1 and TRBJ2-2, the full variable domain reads KAGVTQTPRYLIKTRGQQVTLSCSPISGHRSVSWYQQTPGQGLQFLFEYFSETQRNKGNFPGRFSGRQFSNSRSEMNVSTLELGDSALYLCASKGAGTENTGELFFGEGSRLTVL.

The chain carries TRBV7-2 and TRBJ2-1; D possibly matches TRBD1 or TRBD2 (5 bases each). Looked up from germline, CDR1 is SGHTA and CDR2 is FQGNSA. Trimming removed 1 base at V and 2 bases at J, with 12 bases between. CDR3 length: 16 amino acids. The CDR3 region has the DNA TGTGCCAGCAGCTTAGTGGGGACGCCCACCTACAATGAGCAGTTCTTC. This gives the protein CASSLVGTPTYNEQFF. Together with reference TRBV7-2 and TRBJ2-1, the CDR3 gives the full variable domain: GAGVSQSPSNKVTEKGKDVELRCDPISGHTALYWYRQSLGQGLEFLIYFQGNSAPDKSGLPSDRFSAERTGGSVSTLTIQRTQQEDSAVYLCASSLVGTPTYNEQFFGPGTRLTVL.

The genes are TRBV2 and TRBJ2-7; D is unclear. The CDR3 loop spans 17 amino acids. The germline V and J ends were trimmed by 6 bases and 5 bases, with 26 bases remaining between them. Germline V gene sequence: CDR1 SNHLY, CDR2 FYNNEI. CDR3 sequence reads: CASREIISWVRVHEQYF. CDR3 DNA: TGTGCCAGCAGGGAAATAATTTCGTGGGTGAGAGTCCACGAGCAGTACTTC.

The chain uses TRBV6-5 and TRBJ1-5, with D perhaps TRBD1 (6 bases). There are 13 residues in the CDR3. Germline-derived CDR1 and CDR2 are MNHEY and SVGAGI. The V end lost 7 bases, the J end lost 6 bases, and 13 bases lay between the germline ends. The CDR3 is CASTTGHGQPQHF. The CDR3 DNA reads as TGTGCCAGCACCACAGGGCACGGTCAGCCCCAGCATTTT.

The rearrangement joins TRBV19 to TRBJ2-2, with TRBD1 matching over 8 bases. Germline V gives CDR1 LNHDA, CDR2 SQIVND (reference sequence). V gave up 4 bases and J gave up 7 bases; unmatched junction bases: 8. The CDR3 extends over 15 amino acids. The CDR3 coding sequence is TGTGCCAGTAGTAGCCGGGACAGGTTCGGCGGGGAGCTGTTTTTT. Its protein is CASSSRDRFGGELFF.

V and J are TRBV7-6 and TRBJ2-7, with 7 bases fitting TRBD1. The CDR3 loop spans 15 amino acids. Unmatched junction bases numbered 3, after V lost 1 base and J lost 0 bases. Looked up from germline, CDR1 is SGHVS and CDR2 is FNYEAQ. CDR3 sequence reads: CASSLDAGGSYEQYF. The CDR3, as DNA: TGTGCCAGCAGCTTAGATGCAGGGGGCTCCTACGAGCAGTACTTC. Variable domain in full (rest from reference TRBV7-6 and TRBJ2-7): GAGVSQSPRYKVTKRGQDVALRCDPISGHVSLYWYRQALGQGPEFLTYFNYEAQQDKSGLPNDRFSAERPEGSISTLTIQRTEQRDSAMYRCASSLDAGGSYEQYFGPGTRLTVT.

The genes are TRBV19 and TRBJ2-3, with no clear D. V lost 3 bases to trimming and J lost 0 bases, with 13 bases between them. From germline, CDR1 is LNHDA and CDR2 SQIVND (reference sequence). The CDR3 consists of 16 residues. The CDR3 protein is CASSMGMVPSTDTQYF. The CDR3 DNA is TGTGCCAGTAGTATGGGGATGGTCCCAAGCACAGATACGCAGTATTTT.

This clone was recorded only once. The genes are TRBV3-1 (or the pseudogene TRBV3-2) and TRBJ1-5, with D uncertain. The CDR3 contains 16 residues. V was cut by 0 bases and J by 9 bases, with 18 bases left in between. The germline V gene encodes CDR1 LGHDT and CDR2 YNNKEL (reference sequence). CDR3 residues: CASSQDGAAEVRPQHF. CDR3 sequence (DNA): TGTGCCAGCAGCCAAGATGGTGCGGCCGAAGTACGGCCCCAGCATTTT.